This T cell receptor beta chain was obtained from a study of patients and donors after allogeneic stem cell transplantation. TCRdb used MiXCR to reprocess the RT-PCR reads, holding one entry per CDR3 protein. The sample records over 150,000 distinct CDR3 sequences, more than 35% being singletons. Trimming pared 6 bases from V and 8 bases from J, leaving 25 bases between. The CDR3 length is 16 residues. From germline, CDR1 is MNHEY and CDR2 SVGAGI. The clonotype originates from a human donor who was either an allogeneic HSCT recipient or a stem cell or donor lymphocyte infusion donor (not recorded which). It is not recorded whose cells these are; they may come from a transplant donor. The sample consisted of blood, either unsorted or a sorted T cell fraction (not recorded which). The V and J genes are TRBV6-5 and TRBJ1-1, with D unclear. The CDR3 loop is CASRIRPSTFAPEAFF. As DNA, the CDR3 is TGTGCCAGCAGGATTCGACCCTCGACATTTGCTCCCGAAGCTTTCTTT.